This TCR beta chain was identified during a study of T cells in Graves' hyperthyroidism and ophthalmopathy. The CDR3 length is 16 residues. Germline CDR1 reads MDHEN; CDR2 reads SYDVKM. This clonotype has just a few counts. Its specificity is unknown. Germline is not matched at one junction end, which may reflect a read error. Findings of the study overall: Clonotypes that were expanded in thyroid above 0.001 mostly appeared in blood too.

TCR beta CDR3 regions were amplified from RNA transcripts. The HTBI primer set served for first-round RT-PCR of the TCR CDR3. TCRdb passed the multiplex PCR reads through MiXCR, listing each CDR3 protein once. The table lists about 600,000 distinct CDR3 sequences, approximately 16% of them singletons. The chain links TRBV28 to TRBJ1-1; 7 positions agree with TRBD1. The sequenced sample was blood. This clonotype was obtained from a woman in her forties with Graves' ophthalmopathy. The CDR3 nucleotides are TGTGCCAGCAGTCCGCCCTTACCGACAGGGAACCCTGAAGCTTTCTTT. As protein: CASSPPLPTGNPEAFF.